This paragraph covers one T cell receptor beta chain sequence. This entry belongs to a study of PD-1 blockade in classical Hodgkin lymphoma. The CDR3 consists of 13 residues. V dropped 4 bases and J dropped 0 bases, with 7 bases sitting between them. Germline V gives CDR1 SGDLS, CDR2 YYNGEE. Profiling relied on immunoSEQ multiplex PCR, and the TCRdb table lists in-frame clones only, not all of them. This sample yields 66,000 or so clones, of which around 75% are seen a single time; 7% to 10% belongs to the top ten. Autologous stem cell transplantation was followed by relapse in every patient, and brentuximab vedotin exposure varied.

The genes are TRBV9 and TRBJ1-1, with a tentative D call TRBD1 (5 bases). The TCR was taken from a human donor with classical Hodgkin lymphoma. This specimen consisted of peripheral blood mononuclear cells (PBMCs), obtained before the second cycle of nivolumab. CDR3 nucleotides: TGTGCCAGCAGCTGGGGGATGAACACTGAAGCTTTCTTT. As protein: CASSWGMNTEAFF.